The rows below give T cell receptor beta chains drawn from one sample of a study of blood T cells in healthy people across ages. TCRdb reprocessed the 5' RACE reads with MiXCR, giving one entry per CDR3 protein. The sample carries 1.5 million to 2 million distinct CDR3 sequences, roughly 27% recorded once. Source material: blood. The receptors come from a woman aged 25 to 39 in good health. Each CDR3 is given with its conserved first and last residue. The D gene is left open where the match is weak.

TRBV7-9,-,-,CASSVPAGTQYF
TRBV28,TRBJ2-1,-,CASTPLAGSYNEQFF
TRBV7-2,TRBJ2-5,TRBD2,CASSLRGLAGDRETQYF
TRBV4-1,TRBJ2-4,-,CASSPFQLRGNIQYF
TRBV28,TRBJ2-7,-,CASSYPTAGTGATEQYF
TRBV2,-,-,CTSSEEGNEQYF
TRBV5-1,TRBJ2-3,-,CASNGGRSTDTQYF
TRBV5-1,TRBJ2-7,-,CASSLSPDYEQYF
TRBV29-1,TRBJ1-4,-,CSGGGTTGEKLFF
TRBV5-1,TRBJ2-2,-,CASSSLQVAGELFF
TRBV20-1,TRBJ2-1,TRBD2,CSALTSGVSYNEQFF
TRBV6-6,TRBJ2-5,TRBD1,CASSRQGAIVQETQYF
TRBV20-1,TRBJ2-7,TRBD2,CSARWSGTEKYGGTSGTSYEQYF
TRBV12-3/TRBV12-4,TRBJ2-7,-,CASSAGQGFGYEQYF
TRBV20-1,TRBJ1-3,-,CSARSGDQGNTIYF
TRBV2,TRBJ1-2,TRBD1,CASSEASGGYGYTF
TRBV7-2,TRBJ2-3,-,CASSAVTADTQYF
TRBV6-5,TRBJ2-7,TRBD1,CASSRSGQGGEQYF
TRBV5-1,TRBJ2-7,-,CASSTRERSYEQYF
TRBV7-2,TRBJ2-3,-,CASSSRLFSTDTQYF
TRBV2,TRBJ1-3,TRBD1,CASSEVAGGNTIYF
TRBV29-1,TRBJ2-5,-,CSVLKGGREQETQYF
TRBV30,TRBJ2-1,-,CAWGLKREQFF
TRBV3-1,TRBJ2-1,-,CASSQARGRKFF
TRBV20-1,TRBJ2-5,-,CSAAIRVETQYF
TRBV7-9,TRBJ2-7,-,CASSLGEARSSYEQYF
TRBV6-1,TRBJ2-7,TRBD1,CASLGQRTYEQYF
TRBV9,TRBJ1-5,-,CASGQALGQPQHF
TRBV27,TRBJ2-6,TRBD1,CASSPWTGPGANVLTF
TRBV5-1,TRBJ2-1,-,CASSLTSLGNEQFF
TRBV20-1,TRBJ2-4,TRBD1,CSARDQGARALAKNIQYF
TRBV6-6,TRBJ2-2,TRBD2,CASSSLAGGSTGELFF
TRBV7-3,TRBJ2-3,TRBD2,CASSLMAGGRITDTQYF
TRBV2,TRBJ1-2,-,CAGRGNINYGYTF
TRBV29-1,TRBJ2-4,-,CSVAIPRGKNIQYF
TRBV20-1,TRBJ1-1,-,CSARPLGRDTEAFF
TRBV5-1,TRBJ2-3,-,CASRRDGTDTRYF
TRBV19,TRBJ1-1,-,CASSIGGDTEAFF
TRBV13,TRBJ2-3,TRBD2,CASSSKRGRTDTQYF
TRBV3-1,TRBJ2-7,-,CASSPKPGSSYEQYF
TRBV6-4,-,TRBD2,CASSDSGRGNEQYF
TRBV10-3,TRBJ2-1,-,CAISARGGKYEQFF